The 16 T cell receptor beta chains listed next were all sequenced from one sample in a study of regulatory T cells in long-lasting Graves disease. As for time point: newly diagnosed GD, antithyroid drugs for less than 3 months. TCR sequences were obtained from RNA taken from PBMCs. iRepertoire HTBI primers and Arm-PCR of CDR3 regions built TCR beta libraries. Via MiXCR, TCRdb re-called the multiplex PCR reads, giving one row per CDR3 protein. The data hold roughly 560,000 distinct CDR3 sequences, with about 12% observed a single time. The sample was also linked to a second study, of T cells in Graves' hyperthyroidism and ophthalmopathy.

Source: peripheral blood mononuclear cells (PBMCs), taken at new diagnosis, from a patient treated with antithyroid drugs. These receptor sequences come from a woman under 40 with Graves disease.

The chain couples TRBV19 to TRBJ1-2, with a weak D call TRBD1 (5 bases). The CDR3 length is 15 residues. Trimming shortened V by 3 bases and J by 3 bases, and 14 bases separated the two germline ends. In germline, CDR1 is LNHDA, CDR2 SQIVND (reference sequence). CDR3 in amino acids: CASSIVFRGDYGYTF. The CDR3 nucleotides read TGTGCCAGTAGTATTGTTTTTAGGGGAGACTATGGCTACACCTTC.

This clonotype appeared many times. J is TRBJ2-7 and V is TRBV2, with TRBD2 identical over 7 bases. Germline loops: CDR1 SNHLY, CDR2 FYNNEI. V lost 3 bases to trimming and J lost 0 bases; unmatched junction nucleotides: 5. This CDR3 comprises 15 residues. The CDR3 sequence is CASSDPGGSSYEQYF. The CDR3 DNA reads as TGTGCCAGCAGTGACCCCGGGGGGAGCTCCTACGAGCAGTACTTC.

The chain has TRBV18 and TRBJ1-1; D is perhaps TRBD1 (6 bases). Germline loops: CDR1 KGHSH, CDR2 LQKENI. The CDR3 has 16 residues. V dropped 6 bases and J dropped 3 bases, with 20 bases sitting between them. The CDR3 sequence is CASSSLGAGGDTEAFF. Written as DNA, the CDR3 is TGTGCCAGCTCCTCCTTGGGGGCAGGAGGGGACACTGAAGCTTTCTTT.

This clonotype was found many times. The chain carries TRBV12-3 or TRBV12-4 and TRBJ2-7; D may correspond to TRBD1 or TRBD2 (6 bases each). There are 14 residues in the CDR3. Trimming removed 3 bases at V and 3 bases at J, with 12 bases between. CDR3 DNA: TGTGCCAGCAGTTTCGGGGGCTTTGACTACGAGCAGTACTTC. It encodes CASSFGGFDYEQYF.

This clonotype was counted at least ten times. CDR3 residues: CASSGPEYNEQFF. CDR3 bases: TGTGCCAGCAGTGGCCCGGAATACAATGAGCAGTTCTTC. This rearrangement joins TRBV2 to TRBJ2-1, with unresolved D. With 4 bases removed from V and 4 bases from J, the gap between germline ends came to 8 bases. The germline V gene has CDR1 SNHLY and CDR2 FYNNEI. CDR3 size: 13 residues. Supplemented by reference TRBV2 and TRBJ2-1, the full variable domain reads EPEVTQTPSHQVTQMGQEVILRCVPISNHLYFYWYRQILGQKVEFLVSFYNNEISEKSEIFDDQFSVERPDGSNFTLKIRSTKLEDSAMYFCASSGPEYNEQFFGPGTRLTVL.

This clonotype has at least ten counts. The chain employs TRBV6-1 and TRBJ1-3; D remains ambiguous. V lost 7 bases and J lost 1, with 17 bases in between. The germline gives CDR1 MNHNS, CDR2 SASEGT. The CDR3 runs to 16 residues. The CDR3 spells CASIRQTRFSGNTIYF. The CDR3 nucleotides read TGTGCCAGCATACGCCAGACCCGTTTTTCTGGAAACACCATATATTTT.

This clonotype was recorded at least ten times. The rearrangement uses TRBV5-1 and TRBJ1-2; D call uncertain. The CDR3 runs 15 residues. Trimming shortened V by 4 bases and J by 7 bases, and 20 bases separated the two germline ends. Germline V gives CDR1 SGHRS, CDR2 YFSETQ. CDR3 nucleotide sequence: TGCGCCAGCAGCCCCACAGATGATCGGGCCGCTGGCTACACCTTC. It specifies CASSPTDDRAAGYTF.

Ten or more counts support this clonotype. The J gene is TRBJ2-6, the V gene TRBV27; tentatively, D is TRBD1 (5 bases). The V gene's germline CDR1 is MNHEY and CDR2 SMNVEV (reference sequence). CDR3 length: 14 residues. V was cut by 6 bases and J by 0 bases, with 6 bases left in between. This CDR3 is CASRRGSGANVLTF. In DNA form, the CDR3 reads TGTGCCAGCAGAAGGGGCTCTGGGGCCAACGTCCTGACTTTC. The complete variable domain, with remaining parts taken from reference TRBV27 and TRBJ2-6, reads EAQVTQNPRYLITVTGKKLTVTCSQNMNHEYMSWYRQDPGLGLRQIYYSMNVEVTDKGDVPEGYKVSRKEKRNFPLILESPSPNQTSLYFCASRRGSGANVLTFGAGSRLTVL.

This clonotype was detected many times. The chain joins TRBV5-1 to TRBJ2-7; D tentatively reads TRBD1 or TRBD2 (5 bases each). The germline V and J ends were trimmed by 5 bases and 4 bases, with 16 bases remaining between them. The germline CDR1 and CDR2 sequences are SGHRS and YFSETQ. CDR3 length equals 14 residues. The CDR3 region has the DNA TGCGCCAGCAGGACAGACCGGGGTCGGTACGAGCAGTACTTC. It is translated as CASRTDRGRYEQYF.

This clonotype was seen many times. The V gene is TRBV5-1, the J gene TRBJ1-2; D ambiguous. Germline-derived CDR1 and CDR2 are SGHRS and YFSETQ. CDR3 length: 13 amino acids. Trimming shortened V by 4 bases and J by 4 bases, and 11 bases separated the two germline ends. As DNA, the CDR3 is TGCGCCAGCAGCACGGCAGGAGTCTATGGCTACACCTTC. Protein sequence: CASSTAGVYGYTF. The full variable domain, completed using reference TRBV5-1 and TRBJ1-2, is KAGVTQTPRYLIKTRGQQVTLSCSPISGHRSVSWYQQTPGQGLQFLFEYFSETQRNKGNFPGRFSGRQFSNSRSEMNVSTLELGDSALYLCASSTAGVYGYTFGSGTRLTVV.

This clonotype occurred a few times. The V and J genes are TRBV5-1 and TRBJ2-5; D is undetermined. The CDR3 length is 15 residues. The V gene's germline CDR1 is SGHRS and CDR2 YFSETQ. V shed 0 bases and J shed 5 bases, with 14 bases lying between them. The DNA for the CDR3 is TGCGCCAGCAGCTTGGTAGTCGGCTCCATGGAGACCCAGTACTTC. Translation: CASSLVVGSMETQYF.

The V call is TRBV13, the J call TRBJ2-4; a possible D gene is TRBD2 (6 bases). The length of the CDR3 is 14 residues. CDR1 and CDR2 from the germline V gene are PRHDT and FYEKMQ (reference sequence). Trimming stripped 0 bases from V and 13 bases from J, with 16 bases between. This CDR3 reads CASSLGWLANEQYF. In nucleotides, the CDR3 is TGTGCCAGCAGCTTAGGATGGCTAGCGAATGAGCAGTACTTC.

This clonotype was observed many times. J is TRBJ1-5 and V is TRBV29-1, with unresolved D. CDR3 size: 13 residues. Trimming shortened V by 6 bases and J by 2 bases, and 11 bases separated the two germline ends. Germline assignment: CDR1 SQVTM and CDR2 ANQGSEA. The CDR3 DNA follows: TGCAGCGTACGAAATGGCGGCAATCAGCCCCAGCATTTT. Its translation is CSVRNGGNQPQHF.

This clonotype was observed a few times. The chain couples TRBV4-1 to TRBJ1-5, with D possibly matching TRBD1 (5 bases). CDR1 is MGHRA, CDR2 YSYEKL, per germline. V was pared by 7 bases and J by 6 bases, with 19 bases between. This CDR3 region has 15 residues. The CDR3: CASTGTALDPQPQHF. The CDR3 coding sequence is TGCGCCAGCACTGGGACGGCCCTCGATCCTCAGCCCCAGCATTTT.

Concerning this clonotype itself: At one of its ends the junction is not consistent with the germline gene, which may arise from a read error. The chain recombines TRBV20-1 with TRBJ1-2; 7 bases agree with TRBD1. The V gene's germline CDR1 is DFQATT and CDR2 SNEGSKA (reference sequence). The CDR3 is made up of 13 amino acids. The CDR3 DNA reads TGCAGTGCTCACGACAGGGAGGACTATGGCTGCACCTTC. The encoded protein is CSAHDREDYGCTF.

This clonotype has a count of ten or more. V and J are TRBV7-2 and TRBJ1-2; 10 nucleotides agree with TRBD1. The J segment lost 2 bases and the V segment lost 5 bases, leaving 5 bases of the junction unmatched. Germline lookup yields CDR1 SGHTA and CDR2 FQGNSA. This CDR3 is 15 amino acids long. The CDR3 reads CASSRSGQGNYGYTF. CDR3 DNA: TGTGCCAGCAGCCGGTCGGGACAGGGGAACTATGGCTACACCTTC.